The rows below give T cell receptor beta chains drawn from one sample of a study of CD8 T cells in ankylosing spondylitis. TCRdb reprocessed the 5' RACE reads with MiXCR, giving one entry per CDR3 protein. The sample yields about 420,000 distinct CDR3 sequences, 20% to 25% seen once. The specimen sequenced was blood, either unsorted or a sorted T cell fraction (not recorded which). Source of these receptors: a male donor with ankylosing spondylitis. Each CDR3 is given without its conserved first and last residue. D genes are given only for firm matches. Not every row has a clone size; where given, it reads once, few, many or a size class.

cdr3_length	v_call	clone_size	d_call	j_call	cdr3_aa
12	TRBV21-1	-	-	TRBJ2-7	ASTVVGARYEQY
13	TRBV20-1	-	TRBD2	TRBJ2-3	SARDMAGEGDTQY
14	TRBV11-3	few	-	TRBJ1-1	ASSPTGRSPNTEAF
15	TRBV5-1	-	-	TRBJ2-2	ASSLYTVSANTGELF
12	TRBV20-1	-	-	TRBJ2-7	SAPKDRGIFEQY
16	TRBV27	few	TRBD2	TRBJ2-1	ASSDRFSWAGGYNEQF
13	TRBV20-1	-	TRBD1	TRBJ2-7	SARADRDLLPEQY
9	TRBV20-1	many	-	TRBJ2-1	SANDNNEQF
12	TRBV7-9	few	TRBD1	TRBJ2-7	ASGYQGQAYEQY
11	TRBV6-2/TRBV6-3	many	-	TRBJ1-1	ASSSTGRPEAF
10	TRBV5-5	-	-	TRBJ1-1	ASSLRTAEAF
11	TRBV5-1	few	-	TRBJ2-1	ASSFGWDNEQF
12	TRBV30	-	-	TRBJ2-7	AWSGGGSGYEQY
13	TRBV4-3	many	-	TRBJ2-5	ASSQQGARGETQY
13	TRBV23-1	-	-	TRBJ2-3	ASSRPGLAQDTQY
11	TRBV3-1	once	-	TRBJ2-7	ASSQGVGAEQY
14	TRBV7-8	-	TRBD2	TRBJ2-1	ASSSLEREYYNEQF
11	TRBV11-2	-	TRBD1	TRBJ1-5	ASSWGQDQPQH
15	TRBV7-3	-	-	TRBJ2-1	ASSLRGWISSYNEQF